The 4 T cell receptor beta chains below come from one sample, sequenced in a study of T cells in Graves' hyperthyroidism and ophthalmopathy. Amplification of TCR beta CDR3 regions was performed using RNA transcripts as template. HTBI primers drove first-round RT-PCR of the TCR CDR3. MiXCR, applied by TCRdb to the multiplex PCR reads, yields one record per CDR3 protein. The sample records a few hundred thousand distinct CDR3 sequences, roughly a sixth being singletons. Specimen: blood. The receptor source for this set is a woman aged 40 to 50 with Graves' ophthalmopathy.

The rearrangement links TRBV7-9 to TRBJ2-2; D is possibly TRBD1 or TRBD2 (7 bases each). The CDR3 spans 14 residues. The germline V gene has CDR1 SEHNR and CDR2 FQNEAQ (reference sequence). Trimming shortened V by 10 bases and J by 3 bases, and 15 bases separated the two germline ends. For the CDR3, the DNA is TGTGCCACCCAGACAGGGAGGGACACCGGGGAGCTGTTTTTT. It yields the protein CATQTGRDTGELFF.

This clonotype was picked up many times. The rearrangement joins TRBV28 to TRBJ2-6; D call uncertain. This CDR3 has 14 residues. CDR1 MDHEN and CDR2 SYDVKM come from the germline V gene. The germline V and J ends were trimmed by 5 bases and 0 bases, with 5 bases remaining between them. Written as DNA, the CDR3 is TGTGCCAGCAGTGAATACTCTGGGGCCAACGTCCTGACTTTC. It is translated as CASSEYSGANVLTF.

This sequence joins TRBV30 and TRBJ2-1; 8 bases map to TRBD2. The CDR3 consists of 14 residues. Germline values: CDR1 GTSNPN, CDR2 SVGIG (reference sequence). Unmatched junction bases numbered 10, after V lost 3 bases and J lost 9 bases. The CDR3 loop is CAWRGIAGIGEQFF. The CDR3 DNA follows: TGTGCCTGGAGGGGGATAGCGGGGATTGGTGAGCAGTTCTTC.

This clonotype was recorded at least ten times. The chain recombines TRBV6-1 with TRBJ2-3, with D possibly TRBD2 on 6 matching bases. The CDR3 spans 16 residues. Trimming took 9 bases from V and 2 from J, leaving 21 bases between them. Germline CDR1 and CDR2: MNHNS and SASEGT. CDR3 protein: CASTFSGGLITDTQYF. The CDR3 DNA reads as TGTGCCAGTACCTTTTCTGGGGGGTTAATCACAGATACGCAGTATTTT.